This T cell receptor (beta chain) was identified during a study of shared clonotypes between healthy human individuals. Study in general: Each donor's CD4 naive and CD4 memory cells filled three plates apiece, CD8 naive two, and CD8 memory one. Study results and limitations: Unshared clonotypes carried lower generation probabilities than those common to all four donors.

In regard to this clone: Its antigen is unidentified.

The table came from immunoSEQ multiplex PCR; TCRdb's copy has only in-frame clones and leaves some out. The sample includes some 2 million clones, roughly 95% of them seen just once. The naive CD8 population came from CD45RO-negative cells selected for CCR7, without terminally differentiated effector memory CD45RA+ cells. The sample consisted of naive CD8+ T cells sorted from blood. The TCR comes from a man between 18 and 35 years old in good health.

The CDR3 DNA is TGCAGCGTTGTTAAGGGGGGCGAGCAGTACTTC. It encodes CSVVKGGEQYF. The rearrangement links TRBV29-1 to TRBJ2-7; TRBD1 or TRBD2 may be the D gene (6 bases each). CDR3 length: 11 amino acids. Germline CDR1 SQVTM, CDR2 ANQGSEA. V lost 4 bases and J 6 bases, leaving 10 bases between the germline ends.